Listed below are T cell receptor delta chains from one sample, sequenced in a study of γδ T cells in repeated Plasmodium falciparum infection. TCRdb re-called the multiplex PCR reads using CATT. The sample lists around 82,000 delta-chain clones, more than 1.4% occurring once. The sample taken for sequencing was gamma-delta T cells from blood. The receptors originated from a pool of human donors (malaria-infected and uninfected, not separated). Both conserved end residues are part of each CDR3. D genes are given only for firm matches. Clone size is given as once, few, many, or a class for an expanded clone.

D gene,clone size,J gene,V gene,CDR3 DNA,CDR3 protein
TRDD3,many,TRDJ1,TRDV1,TGTGCTCTTGGGGAACTAGTAAGTCCGGGGATACGCTTGTACACCGATAAACTCATCTTT,CALGELVSPGIRLYTDKLIF
TRDD3,medium-sized,TRDJ1,TRDV1,TGTGCTCTTGGGGAAGGCAGGAGCCTTCTTAAGTACTGGGGGATCAAAAATCTCAACGATAAACTCATCTTT,CALGEGRSLLKYWGIKNLNDKLIF
NA,medium-sized,TRDJ1,TRDV2,TGTGCCTGTGACACCGGCTCGGTTAAGACCGATAAACTCATCTTT,CACDTGSVKTDKLIF
TRDD3,few,TRDJ3,TRDV3,TGTGCCTTTAGACGCCTTCCTACTGGGGGATACGGGTACTCCTGGGACACCCGACAGATGTTTTTC,CAFRRLPTGGYGYSWDTRQMFF
NA,many,TRDJ2,TRDV1,TGTGCTCTTGGGGAACTAGGACTACGTACTGGAGACATGACAGCACAACTCTTCTTT,CALGELGLRTGDMTAQLFF
TRDD3,many,TRDJ1,TRDV1,TGTGCTCTTGGGGAGGAAACAGGGCTGGGGGAGATTTATCTGTACACCGATAAACTCATCTTT,CALGEETGLGEIYLYTDKLIF
TRDD3,many,TRDJ1,TRDV1,TGTGCTCTTGGGGGCGTCTCGCACTGGGGGATACTTGGCGATAAACTCATCTTT,CALGGVSHWGILGDKLIF
NA,many,TRDJ1,TRDV1,TGTGCTCTTGGGGAACAAATTGGTCCCCCAACCGATAAACTCATCTTT,CALGEQIGPPTDKLIF
NA,many,TRDJ3,TRDV1,TGTGCTCTTGGGGAACTTAACCCCCCTGAAAGCTCCTGGGACACCCGACAGATGTTTTTC,CALGELNPPESSWDTRQMFF
TRDD3,many,TRDJ1,TRDV1,TGTGCTCTTGGGGAACCCTCCGGGTACTGGGGGATACTTACCGATAAACTCATCTTT,CALGEPSGYWGILTDKLIF
TRDD3,medium-sized,TRDJ1,TRDV1,TGTGCTCTTGGGGAAAAATCGGCCCTTCCGAACTACTGGGGGCAAAGGTCCACCGATAAACTCATCTTT,CALGEKSALPNYWGQRSTDKLIF
NA,many,TRDJ1,TRDV1,TGTGCTCTTGGGGACTCCTTCCGACCTGATAAACTCATCTTT,CALGDSFRPDKLIF
NA,medium-sized,TRDJ1,TRDV1,TGTGCTCTTGGGGAAATCAATACCCTACTACCAGTTAAACTCATCTTT,CALGEINTLLPVKLIF
NA,many,TRDJ1,TRDV1,TGTGCTCTTGGGGAACTCCCTCTTTGGGGATACACCGATAAACTCATCTTT,CALGELPLWGYTDKLIF
TRDD3,many,TRDJ1,TRDV1,TGTGCTCTTGGGGAAACCCGGTACTGGGGGATATATTCCCACACCGATAAACTCATCTTT,CALGETRYWGIYSHTDKLIF
NA,many,TRDJ1,TRDV3,TGTGCCTTGGCTCCCCAGTCGAACACCGATAAACTCATCTTT,CALAPQSNTDKLIF
TRDD3,many,TRDJ1,TRDV2,TGTGCCTGTGACATTGTACTGGGGGCCAAATCCCACACCGATAAACTCATCTTT,CACDIVLGAKSHTDKLIF
TRDD3,many,TRDJ1,TRDV1,TGTGCTCTTGGGGAAATCCTCCTCCACTGGGGGATAAAAACCGATAAACTCATCTTT,CALGEILLHWGIKTDKLIF
TRDD3,many,TRDJ1,TRDV1,TGTGCTCTTTGGGGAGTACTGGGGGACACCGATAAACTCATCTTT,CALWGVLGDTDKLIF
NA,many,TRDJ1,TRDV3,TGTGCCTTCCTTTCCGGGTCCATTACTGGCGGACAAGGTCTATCGCTCATCTTT,CAFLSGSITGGQGLSLIF
TRDD3,medium-sized,TRDJ1,TRDV1,TGTGCTCTTGGGGAAAGGATCACTAGGGGGATACCGCCCACCGATAAACTCATCTTT,CALGERITRGIPPTDKLIF
NA,many,TRDJ3,TRDV1,TGTGCTCTTGGTGGGAGACTGGGAGGAGGATCCTGGGACACCCGACAGATGTTTTTC,CALGGRLGGGSWDTRQMFF
NA,medium-sized,TRDJ1,TRDV2,TGTGCCTGTGACACCCTAAAAGTGGGATTGCGACCCTACACCGATAAACTCATCTTT,CACDTLKVGLRPYTDKLIF
NA,many,TRDJ1,TRDV1,TGTGCTCTTGAATTAAAGGGGATCCTGAAAGGGGGTTGCGATAAACTCATCTTT,CALELKGILKGGCDKLIF
TRDD3,many,TRDJ1,TRDV1,TGTGCTCTTGGGGTCAGCTTCCCCTGGGGGGGAAGACTTTCTTACACCGATAAACTCATCTTT,CALGVSFPWGGRLSYTDKLIF
NA,many,TRDJ1,TRDV2,TGTGCCTGTGACTCTGTACTTCGGGGATCCCTGACCGATAAACTCATCTTT,CACDSVLRGSLTDKLIF
TRDD3,many,TRDJ1,TRDV1,TGTGCTCTTGGGGGAAGGCCTCTCATAACTACTGGGGGATTGCCTTATAAACTCATCTTT,CALGGRPLITTGGLPYKLIF
TRDD3,many,TRDJ1,TRDV2,TGTGCCTGTGAAAGACTTATGGGGGATACTGGAGCCGAAACAGACACCGATAAACTCATCTTT,CACERLMGDTGAETDTDKLIF